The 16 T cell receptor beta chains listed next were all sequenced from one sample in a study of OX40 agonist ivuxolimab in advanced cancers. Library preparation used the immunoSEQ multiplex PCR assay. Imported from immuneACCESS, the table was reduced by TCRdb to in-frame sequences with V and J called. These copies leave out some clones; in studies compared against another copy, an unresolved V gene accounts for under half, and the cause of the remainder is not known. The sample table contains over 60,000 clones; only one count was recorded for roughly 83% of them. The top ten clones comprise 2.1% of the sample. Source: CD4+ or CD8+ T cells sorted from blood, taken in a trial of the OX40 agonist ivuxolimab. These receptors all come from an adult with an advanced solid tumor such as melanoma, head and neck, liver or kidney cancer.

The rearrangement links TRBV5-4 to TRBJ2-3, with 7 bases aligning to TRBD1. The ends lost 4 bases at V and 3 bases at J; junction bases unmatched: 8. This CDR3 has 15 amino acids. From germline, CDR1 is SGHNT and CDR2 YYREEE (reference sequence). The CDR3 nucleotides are TGTGCCAGCAGCATACAGGGGAGTCTGACAGATACGCAGTATTTT. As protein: CASSIQGSLTDTQYF.

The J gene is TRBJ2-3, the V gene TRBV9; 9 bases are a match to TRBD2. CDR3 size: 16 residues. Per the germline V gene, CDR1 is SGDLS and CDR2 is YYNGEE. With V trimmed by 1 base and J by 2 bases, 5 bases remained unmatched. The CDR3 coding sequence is TGTGCCAGCAGCGTAACCGCGGGGGGGTACACAGATACGCAGTATTTT. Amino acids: CASSVTAGGYTDTQYF.

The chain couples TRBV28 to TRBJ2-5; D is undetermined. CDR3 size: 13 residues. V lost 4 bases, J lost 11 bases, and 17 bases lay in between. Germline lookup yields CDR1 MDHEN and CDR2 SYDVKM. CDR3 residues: CASSSPPAPVQYF. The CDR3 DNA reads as TGTGCCAGCAGTTCCCCCCCCGCCCCGGTTCAGTACTTC.

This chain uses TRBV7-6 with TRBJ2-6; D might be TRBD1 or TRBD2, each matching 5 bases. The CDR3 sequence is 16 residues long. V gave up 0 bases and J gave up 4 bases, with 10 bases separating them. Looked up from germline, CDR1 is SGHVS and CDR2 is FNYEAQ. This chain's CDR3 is CASSLARGPGANVLTF. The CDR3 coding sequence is TGTGCCAGCAGCTTAGCACGGGGCCCCGGGGCCAACGTCCTGACTTTC. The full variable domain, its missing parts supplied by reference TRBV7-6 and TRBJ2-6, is GAGVSQSPRYKVTKRGQDVALRCDPISGHVSLYWYRQALGQGPEFLTYFNYEAQQDKSGLPNDRFSAERPEGSISTLTIQRTEQRDSAMYRCASSLARGPGANVLTFGAGSRLTVL.

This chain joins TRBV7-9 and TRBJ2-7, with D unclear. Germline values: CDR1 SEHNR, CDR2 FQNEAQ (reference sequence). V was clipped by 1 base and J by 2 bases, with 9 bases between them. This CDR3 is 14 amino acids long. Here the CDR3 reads CASSLVRVPYEQYF. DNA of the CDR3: TGTGCCAGCAGCTTAGTACGGGTCCCCTACGAGCAGTACTTC.

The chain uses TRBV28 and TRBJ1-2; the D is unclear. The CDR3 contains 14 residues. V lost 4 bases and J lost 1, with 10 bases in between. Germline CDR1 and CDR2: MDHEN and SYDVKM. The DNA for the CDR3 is TGTGCCAGCAGTTACGAGACGGTTAACTATGGCTACACCTTC. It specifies CASSYETVNYGYTF.

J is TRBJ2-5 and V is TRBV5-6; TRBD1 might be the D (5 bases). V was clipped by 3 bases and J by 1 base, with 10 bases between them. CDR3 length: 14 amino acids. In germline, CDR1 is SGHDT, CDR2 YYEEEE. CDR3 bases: TGTGCCAGCAGCTCAGGACACCCCCAAGAGACCCAGTACTTC. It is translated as CASSSGHPQETQYF.

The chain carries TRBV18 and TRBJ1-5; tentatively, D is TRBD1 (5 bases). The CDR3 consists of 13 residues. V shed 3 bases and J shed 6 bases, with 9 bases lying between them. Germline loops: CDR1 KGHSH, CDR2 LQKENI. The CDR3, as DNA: TGTGCCAGCTCACCTATGGGGGGTCAGCCCCAGCATTTT. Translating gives CASSPMGGQPQHF.

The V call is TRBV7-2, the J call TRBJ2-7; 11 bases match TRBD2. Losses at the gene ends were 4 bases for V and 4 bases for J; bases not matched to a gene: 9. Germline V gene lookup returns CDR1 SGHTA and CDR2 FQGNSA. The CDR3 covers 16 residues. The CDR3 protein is CASSSGLAARTYEQYF. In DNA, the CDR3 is TGTGCCAGCAGCTCGGGACTAGCGGCGAGAACTTACGAGCAGTACTTC.

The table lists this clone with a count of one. CDR3 bases: TGTGCCAGCAGCTTGTTTGGTACTGAAGCTTTCTTT. It codes for CASSLFGTEAFF. The rearrangement links TRBV11-2 to TRBJ1-1; D unclear. The CDR3 is 12 amino acids. The germline V gene has CDR1 SGHAT and CDR2 FQNNGV. The V end lost 3 bases, the J end lost 5 bases, and 7 bases lay between the germline ends.

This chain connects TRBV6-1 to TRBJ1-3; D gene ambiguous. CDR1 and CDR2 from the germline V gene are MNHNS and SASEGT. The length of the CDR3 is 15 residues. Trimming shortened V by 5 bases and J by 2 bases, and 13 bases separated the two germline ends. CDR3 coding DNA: TGTGCCAGCAGTACTACTCTGACCGCTGGAAACACCATATATTTT. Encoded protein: CASSTTLTAGNTIYF.

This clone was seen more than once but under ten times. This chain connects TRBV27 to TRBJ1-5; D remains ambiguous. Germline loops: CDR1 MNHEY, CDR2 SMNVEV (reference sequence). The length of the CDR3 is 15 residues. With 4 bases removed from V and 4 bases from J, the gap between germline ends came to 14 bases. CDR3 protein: CASSSTNGKNQPQHF. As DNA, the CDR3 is TGTGCCAGCAGTTCAACCAACGGAAAGAATCAGCCCCAGCATTTT.

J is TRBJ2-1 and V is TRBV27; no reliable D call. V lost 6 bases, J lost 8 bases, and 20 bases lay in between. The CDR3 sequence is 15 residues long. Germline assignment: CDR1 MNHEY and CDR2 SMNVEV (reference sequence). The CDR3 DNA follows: TGTGCCAGCAGCCGACCGTATAGCCACCGGGATGAGCAGTTCTTC. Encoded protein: CASSRPYSHRDEQFF.

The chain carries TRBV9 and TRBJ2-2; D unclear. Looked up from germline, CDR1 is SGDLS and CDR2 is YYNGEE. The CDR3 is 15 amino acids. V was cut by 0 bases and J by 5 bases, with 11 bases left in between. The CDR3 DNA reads TGTGCCAGCAGCGTAGGATCTGGAGTTACCGGGGAGCTGTTTTTT. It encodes CASSVGSGVTGELFF.

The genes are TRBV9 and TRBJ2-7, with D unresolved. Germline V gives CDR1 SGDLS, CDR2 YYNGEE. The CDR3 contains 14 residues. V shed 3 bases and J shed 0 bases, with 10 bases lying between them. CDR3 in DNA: TGTGCCAGCAGCGGTGGCACGGTCTCCTACGAGCAGTACTTC. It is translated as CASSGGTVSYEQYF. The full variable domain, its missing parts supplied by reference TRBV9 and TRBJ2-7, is DSGVTQTPKHLITATGQRVTLRCSPRSGDLSVYWYQQSLDQGLQFLIQYYNGEERAKGNILERFSAQQFPDLHSELNLSSLELGDSALYFCASSGGTVSYEQYFGPGTRLTVT.

CDR3 residues: CAWSARRASDEQYF. CDR3 in DNA: TGTGCCTGGAGTGCCAGGAGGGCCAGCGACGAGCAGTACTTC. This rearrangement joins TRBV30 to TRBJ2-7; a possible D gene is TRBD2 (6 bases). Germline V gene sequence: CDR1 GTSNPN, CDR2 SVGIG (reference sequence). The CDR3 totals 14 residues. V was shortened by 1 base and J by 5 bases, with 15 bases between the two germline ends.